One sample yielded the 18 T cell receptor beta chains listed below, sequenced in a study of technical replicates of blood from several donors. This table comes from immunoSEQ multiplex PCR, and its TCRdb copy is limited to in-frame clones, with some not included. The sample lists tens of thousands of clones; approximately 94% were seen once. The sample taken for sequencing was T cells isolated from PBMCs. All receptors derive from a human donor in good health.

The chain uses TRBV5-3 and TRBJ2-7, with 9 positions matching TRBD1. TRBV5-3 is an ORF, with its function uncertain. After removal of 4 bases from V and 2 bases from J, the junction contained 4 bases not matched to a gene. This CDR3 has 14 residues. This CDR3 is CARSRGQGPYEQYF. As DNA, the CDR3 is TGTGCCAGAAGCCGAGGACAGGGGCCCTACGAGCAGTACTTC.

The chain joins TRBV7-9 to TRBJ2-5, with 8 bases aligning to TRBD2. V trimming: 5 bases; J trimming: 5 bases; junction bases outside the gene matches: 4. Per the germline V gene, CDR1 is SEHNR and CDR2 is FQNEAQ (reference sequence). The CDR3 sequence is 13 residues long. The CDR3 DNA sequence: TGTGCCAGCAGCCAGGGACTAGATGAGACCCAGTACTTC. It encodes CASSQGLDETQYF. The complete variable domain, with remaining parts taken from reference TRBV7-9 and TRBJ2-5, reads DTGVSQNPRHKITKRGQNVTFRCDPISEHNRLYWYRQTLGQGPEFLTYFQNEAQLEKSRLLSDRFSAERPKGSFSTLEIQRTEQGDSAMYLCASSQGLDETQYFGPGTRLLVL.

The J gene is TRBJ2-5, the V gene TRBV9, with a possible D match to TRBD2 (7 bases). V was clipped by 2 bases and J by 4 bases, with 18 bases between them. This CDR3 spans 16 amino acids. Germline V gene sequence: CDR1 SGDLS, CDR2 YYNGEE. This CDR3 reads CASSVRGRGGPETQYF. CDR3 DNA sequence: TGTGCCAGCAGCGTGAGAGGGAGGGGGGGCCCAGAGACCCAGTACTTC.

The V gene is TRBV18, the J gene TRBJ2-5, with 9 bases lining up with TRBD1. V shed 3 bases and J 5 bases; nucleotides not matched to a gene: 7. This CDR3 is built from 15 residues. Germline CDR1 KGHSH, CDR2 LQKENI. The CDR3 reads CASSPRTGAGETQYF. CDR3 coding DNA: TGTGCCAGCTCACCCCGGACAGGGGCTGGGGAGACCCAGTACTTC. The full variable domain, completed using reference TRBV18 and TRBJ2-5, is NAGVMQNPRHLVRRRGQEARLRCSPMKGHSHVYWYRQLPEEGLKFMVYLQKENIIDESGMPKERFSAEFPKEGPSILRIQQVVRGDSAAYFCASSPRTGAGETQYFGPGTRLLVL.

The chain joins TRBV28 to TRBJ2-7, with 7 positions matching TRBD1. The CDR3 totals 15 residues. Germline CDR1 MDHEN, CDR2 SYDVKM. The V gene end was trimmed by 7 bases and the J gene end by 4 bases; junction bases not matched to a gene: 13. The CDR3 here is CASNSLGTVLYEQYF. The CDR3, as DNA: TGTGCCAGCAACAGCCTTGGGACAGTGCTATACGAGCAGTACTTC.

The gene calls are TRBV27 and TRBJ1-2; 8 positions agree with TRBD1. V was pared by 6 bases and J by 6 bases, with 6 bases of the junction left unmatched. This CDR3 comprises 13 residues. In germline, CDR1 is MNHEY, CDR2 SMNVEV (reference sequence). CDR3 nucleotides: TGTGCCAGCAGACCTACAGGGGGAAATGGCTACACCTTC. It is translated as CASRPTGGNGYTF.

V is TRBV5-1 and J is TRBJ2-5, with unresolved D. Germline CDR1 is SGHRS and CDR2 is YFSETQ. This CDR3 spans 14 amino acids. The germline V and J ends were trimmed by 1 base and 1 base, with 8 bases remaining between them. The CDR3 reads CASSLFPGQETQYF. The CDR3 DNA reads as TGCGCCAGCAGCTTGTTCCCGGGCCAAGAGACCCAGTACTTC.

The chain links TRBV6-1 to TRBJ2-1; TRBD1 matches 7 bases. Germline-derived CDR1 and CDR2 are MNHNS and SASEGT. V shed 2 bases, J shed 3 bases, and the junction held 10 bases outside the gene matches. CDR3 size: 17 residues. CDR3 sequence reads: CASSESGTVSYYNEQFF. CDR3 coding DNA: TGTGCCAGCAGTGAATCGGGGACAGTTAGCTACTACAATGAGCAGTTCTTC.

The chain uses TRBV7-8 and TRBJ2-5; TRBD1 might be the D (5 bases). There are 17 residues in the CDR3. CDR1 SGHVS and CDR2 FQNEAQ come from the germline V gene. V was trimmed by 7 bases and J by 1 base, leaving 22 bases between them. For the CDR3, the DNA is TGTGCCAGCAACGTCAATGGGGCCGCCGGCGGCCAAGAGACCCAGTACTTC. Residues: CASNVNGAAGGQETQYF.

CDR3 sequence (DNA): TGCGCCAGCAGCTTGGTCCGGGGCAATGAGCAGTTCTTC. Encoded protein: CASSLVRGNEQFF. V and J are TRBV5-1 and TRBJ2-1; TRBD2 is a possible D gene (5 bases). The germline V gene encodes CDR1 SGHRS and CDR2 YFSETQ. The CDR3 length is 13 residues. Trimming cost V 0 bases and J 6 bases, with 7 bases left between them.

CDR3 amino acids: CASSPTGLVLAGEQFF. For the CDR3, the DNA is TGTGCCAGCAGCCCCACGGGACTAGTCCTAGCGGGCGAGCAGTTCTTC. The rearrangement uses TRBV7-2 and TRBJ2-1; 8 nucleotides line up with TRBD2. The germline gives CDR1 SGHTA, CDR2 FQGNSA. This CDR3 contains 16 residues. Trimming at V came to 5 bases and at J to 10 bases, leaving 16 bases not matched to a gene.

This sequence joins TRBV11-2 and TRBJ2-2, with a possible D match to TRBD1 (7 bases). CDR3 size: 16 residues. Germline V gene lookup returns CDR1 SGHAT and CDR2 FQNNGV. V was shortened by 2 bases and J by 5 bases, with 15 bases between the two germline ends. The CDR3 loop reads CASSLWAGTDTGELFF. CDR3 nucleotides: TGTGCCAGCAGCTTATGGGCGGGGACAGATACCGGGGAGCTGTTTTTT.

The V call is TRBV9, the J call TRBJ1-2; a weak D match, TRBD1 (5 bases). CDR3 length equals 13 residues. Trimming pared 6 bases from V and 9 bases from J, leaving 18 bases between. The germline V gene encodes CDR1 SGDLS and CDR2 YYNGEE. CDR3 protein: CASTSLGGGRYTF. CDR3 nucleotide sequence: TGTGCCAGCACCTCCTTGGGGGGAGGTCGCTACACCTTC. The whole variable domain, remainder taken from reference TRBV9 and TRBJ1-2, is DSGVTQTPKHLITATGQRVTLRCSPRSGDLSVYWYQQSLDQGLQFLIQYYNGEERAKGNILERFSAQQFPDLHSELNLSSLELGDSALYFCASTSLGGGRYTFGSGTRLTVV.

This chain connects TRBV5-1 to TRBJ2-1, with 7 bases fitting TRBD1. Losses at the gene ends were 3 bases for V and 7 bases for J; bases not matched to a gene: 4. From germline, CDR1 is SGHRS and CDR2 YFSETQ. The CDR3 consists of 13 residues. The CDR3: CASSWTGSNEQFF. In DNA form, the CDR3 reads TGCGCCAGCAGCTGGACAGGATCGAATGAGCAGTTCTTC.

CDR3: CASSLPRLAQHNEQFF. CDR3 sequence (DNA): TGTGCCAGCAGCTTACCCAGACTAGCGCAACACAATGAGCAGTTCTTC. The chain is built from TRBV7-9 and TRBJ2-1; 8 bases match TRBD2. The CDR3 is made up of 16 amino acids. From germline, CDR1 is SEHNR and CDR2 FQNEAQ (reference sequence). J was trimmed by 5 bases and V by 2 bases; bases with no gene match: 8.

The V and J genes are TRBV5-1 and TRBJ1-1, with 11 bases aligning to TRBD1. The CDR3 extends over 17 amino acids. V shed 3 bases and J 3 bases; nucleotides not matched to a gene: 10. Germline CDR1 reads SGHRS; CDR2 reads YFSETQ. CDR3 amino acids: CASSSRGTGGGYTEAFF. The CDR3 nucleotides are TGCGCCAGCAGCTCGCGTGGGACAGGGGGGGGGTACACTGAAGCTTTCTTT.

This clone was counted once. The chain is built from TRBV10-1 and TRBJ2-3; D gene unclear. CDR1 is WNHNN, CDR2 SYGVQD, per germline (reference sequence). V lost 4 bases and J lost 2, with 7 bases in between. CDR3 size: 13 residues. CDR3 in DNA: TGCGCCAGCAGTGGAGGAATCACAGATACGCAGTATTTT. Its protein product is CASSGGITDTQYF.

This chain joins TRBV14 and TRBJ2-4; TRBD2 agrees at 9 bases. CDR1 and CDR2 (germline): SGHDN, FVKESK. The CDR3 consists of 17 residues. With V trimmed by 2 bases and J by 0 bases, 5 bases remained unmatched. CDR3 DNA sequence: TGTGCCAGCAGCCAATCTCAACTAGCGGGAGCCAAAAACATTCAGTACTTC. This encodes CASSQSQLAGAKNIQYF.